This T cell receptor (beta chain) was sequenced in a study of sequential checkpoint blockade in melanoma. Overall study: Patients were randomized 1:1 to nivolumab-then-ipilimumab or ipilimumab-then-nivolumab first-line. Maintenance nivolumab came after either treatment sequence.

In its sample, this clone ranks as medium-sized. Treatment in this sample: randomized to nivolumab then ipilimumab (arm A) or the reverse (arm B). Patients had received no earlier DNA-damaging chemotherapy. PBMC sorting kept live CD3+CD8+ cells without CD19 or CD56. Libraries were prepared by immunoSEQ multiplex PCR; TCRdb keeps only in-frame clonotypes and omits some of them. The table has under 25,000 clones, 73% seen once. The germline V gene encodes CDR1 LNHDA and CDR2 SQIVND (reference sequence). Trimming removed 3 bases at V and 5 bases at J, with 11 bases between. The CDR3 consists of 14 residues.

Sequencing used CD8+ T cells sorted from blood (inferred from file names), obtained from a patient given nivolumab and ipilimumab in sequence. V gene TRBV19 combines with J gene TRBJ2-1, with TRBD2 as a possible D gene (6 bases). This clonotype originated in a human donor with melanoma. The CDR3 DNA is TGTGCCAGTAGTATGGGGGGTTTGGACAATGAGCAGTTCTTC. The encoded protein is CASSMGGLDNEQFF.